This T cell receptor beta chain was identified during a study of blood T cell repertoires in COVID-19. Overall study: Specimens from acute and convalescent COVID-19 originated in the United States, Italy and Spain. Sources were T cells, B-cell-depleted T cells, or PBMCs; the material itself was cDNA or gDNA.

The germline gives CDR1 MDHEN, CDR2 SYDVKM. The CDR3 is 13 amino acids. Trimming cost V 7 bases and J 4 bases, with 13 bases left between them. Per the authors' pipeline: Estimates of nucleated cell counts were drawn from the amplification of reference gene primers. Profiled with immunoSEQ multiplex PCR; TCRdb holds only in-frame clones, not every one. V, J and clone size were drawn from that table, and D and trimming were deduced from the DNA. The sample yields more than 25,000 clones, 70% to 85% seen once. The chain is built from TRBV28 and TRBJ1-1; D gene uncertain. The sequenced sample was peripheral blood. This receptor was taken from a human donor in a cohort sampled during active COVID-19. The CDR3 protein is CASKFVGSTEAFF. The CDR3 DNA is TGTGCCAGCAAATTCGTCGGTAGCACTGAAGCTTTCTTT.